What follows are 27 T cell receptor beta chains derived from one specimen sequenced in a study of CD8 T cells in Susac syndrome. Random-hexamer reverse transcription was applied to roughly 0.45 to 1 ug RNA. TCRdb re-analysed the immunoSEQ multiplex PCR reads in MiXCR, keeping a single row per CDR3 protein. The data hold some 130,000 distinct CDR3 sequences, with around 93% observed a single time. The sequenced material came from CD8+ T cells from PBMCs. The origin of the receptors is a human donor with Susac syndrome.

The chain employs TRBV11-2 and TRBJ2-3; D call uncertain. The CDR3 covers 14 residues. V was clipped by 0 bases and J by 5 bases, with 9 bases between them. Germline assignment: CDR1 SGHAT and CDR2 FQNNGV. CDR3 coding DNA: TGTGCCAGCAGCTTAGACGCCTTGGGAGATACGCAGTATTTT. Amino acids: CASSLDALGDTQYF. Combining the CDR3 with reference TRBV11-2 and TRBJ2-3 gives the whole variable domain EAGVAQSPRYKIIEKRQSVAFWCNPISGHATLYWYQQILGQGPKLLIQFQNNGVVDDSQLPKDRFSAERLKGVDSTLKIQPAKLEDSAVYLCASSLDALGDTQYFGPGTRLTVL.

The chain is built from TRBV25-1 and TRBJ2-5; 8 bases agree with TRBD1. The length of the CDR3 is 17 residues. The J segment lost 2 bases and the V segment lost 5 bases, leaving 13 bases of the junction unmatched. The germline V gene has CDR1 MGHDK and CDR2 SYGVNS. The CDR3 here is CASSIIRQGRKQETQYF. The CDR3 DNA sequence: TGTGCCAGCAGTATCATACGACAGGGGCGGAAACAAGAGACCCAGTACTTC.

The CDR3 loop is CASSQDTGAGGFYEQYF. CDR3 coding DNA: TGCGCCAGCAGCCAAGATACCGGGGCAGGGGGCTTCTACGAGCAGTACTTC. This sequence joins TRBV4-1 and TRBJ2-7, with TRBD1 matching 8 bases. Germline CDR1 reads MGHRA; CDR2 reads YSYEKL. This CDR3 is built from 17 residues. Losses at the gene ends were 0 bases for V and 3 bases for J; bases not matched to a gene: 10.

The chain joins TRBV13 to TRBJ2-7; D not resolved. Germline V CDR1 and CDR2: PRHDT, FYEKMQ (reference sequence). V was cut by 5 bases and J by 0 bases, with 14 bases left in between. The CDR3 consists of 15 residues. The CDR3 here is CASSARYGTSYEQYF. CDR3 coding DNA: TGTGCCAGCAGCGCACGATACGGCACCTCCTACGAGCAGTACTTC. The variable domain in full, with the rest retrieved from reference TRBV13 and TRBJ2-7, is AAGVIQSPRHLIKEKRETATLKCYPIPRHDTVYWYQQGPGQDPQFLISFYEKMQSDKGSIPDRFSAQQFSDYHSELNMSSLELGDSALYFCASSARYGTSYEQYFGPGTRLTVT.

The chain is built from TRBV3-1 and TRBJ1-1; D gene unclear. The CDR3 contains 13 residues. The ends were cut back, 0 bases at V and 8 bases at J, with 10 bases in the middle. Germline V gene sequence: CDR1 LGHDT, CDR2 YNNKEL (reference sequence). The CDR3 nucleotides read TGTGCCAGCAGCCAAGACAGCCTTTCGGAAGCTTTCTTT. It codes for CASSQDSLSEAFF.

This sequence joins TRBV7-9 and TRBJ1-1, with TRBD1 matching 9 bases. Germline V gene lookup returns CDR1 SEHNR and CDR2 FQNEAQ (reference sequence). V lost 4 bases to trimming and J lost 3 bases; unmatched junction nucleotides: 6. The CDR3 is 15 amino acids. As DNA, the CDR3 is TGTGCCAGCAGCTCAGGGGACAGGGCGTACACTGAAGCTTTCTTT. This codes for CASSSGDRAYTEAFF.

The chain is built from TRBV9 and TRBJ1-5; TRBD1 might be the D (5 bases). Germline V gene data show CDR1 as SGDLS and CDR2 as YYNGEE. The CDR3 covers 13 residues. The V and J ends lost 7 bases and 4 bases respectively, with 12 bases between them. The CDR3 region has the DNA TGTGCCAGCGGTGACAGCCAAAATCAGCCCCAGCATTTT. Translation gives CASGDSQNQPQHF.

This chain connects TRBV12-3 or TRBV12-4 to TRBJ2-1; 8 bases are shared with TRBD2. The V and J ends lost 6 bases and 3 bases, in that order; junction bases with no gene match: 13. The CDR3 runs 17 residues. The DNA of the CDR3 is TGTGCCAGCAGACCTCTCAGCGGGAGACGGGACTACAATGAGCAGTTCTTC. It codes for CASRPLSGRRDYNEQFF.

The V call is TRBV4-1, the J call TRBJ2-7; the match to TRBD1 covers 7 bases. With V trimmed by 4 bases and J by 3 bases, 9 bases remained unmatched. This CDR3 is built from 15 residues. Germline CDR1 MGHRA, CDR2 YSYEKL. The CDR3, as DNA: TGCGCCAGCAGCCCTCCGCACTCAGGGGGCTACGAGCAGTACTTC. Its protein is CASSPPHSGGYEQYF.

The V and J genes are TRBV11-2 and TRBJ2-1, with D possibly matching TRBD2 (6 bases). CDR1 is SGHAT, CDR2 FQNNGV, per germline. With 1 base removed from V and 8 bases from J, the gap between germline ends came to 15 bases. The CDR3 runs to 15 residues. CDR3: CASSLGPGVIDEQFF. The CDR3 bases are TGTGCCAGCAGCTTAGGCCCGGGGGTGATTGATGAGCAGTTCTTC.

This sequence joins TRBV10-3 and TRBJ2-1; D gene ambiguous. Looked up from germline, CDR1 is ENHRY and CDR2 is SYGVKD. Trimming removed 3 bases from V and 7 bases from J, with 13 bases in between. The CDR3 covers 14 residues. The CDR3 spells CAISDKANGNEQFF. CDR3 in DNA: TGTGCCATCAGTGATAAGGCGAATGGAAATGAGCAGTTCTTC.

This clonotype was recorded once. This chain uses TRBV7-9 with TRBJ1-4, with no clear D. V lost 1 base and J 6 bases, leaving 6 bases between the germline ends. Germline CDR1 is SEHNR and CDR2 is FQNEAQ (reference sequence). CDR3 length equals 13 residues. The CDR3 nucleotides read TGTGCCAGCAGCTTAGACAGCCATGAAAAACTGTTTTTT. Translated: CASSLDSHEKLFF.

This clonotype was recorded only once. The V gene is TRBV12-5, the J gene TRBJ2-2; D unresolved. V was trimmed by 0 bases and J by 13 bases, leaving 9 bases between them. Looked up from germline, CDR1 is LGHNT and CDR2 is FRNRAP. The CDR3 totals 12 residues. CDR3: CASGLVVQRLFF. In nucleotides, the CDR3 is TGTGCTAGTGGTTTGGTAGTCCAGAGGCTGTTTTTT.

V is TRBV27 and J is TRBJ1-2; TRBD1 aligns across 7 bases. Germline V gene lookup returns CDR1 MNHEY and CDR2 SMNVEV (reference sequence). This CDR3 has 14 residues. V trimming: 3 bases; J trimming: 5 bases; junction bases outside the gene matches: 6. The CDR3 sequence is CASSFGGGGYGYTF. The CDR3 coding sequence is TGTGCCAGCAGTTTTGGAGGGGGCGGGTATGGCTACACCTTC.

The rearrangement uses TRBV11-2 and TRBJ2-3; D is ambiguous. Germline CDR1 and CDR2: SGHAT and FQNNGV. V lost 3 bases, J lost 6 bases, and 7 bases lay in between. The CDR3 spans 12 residues. The CDR3 protein is CASSFIPDTQYF. CDR3 coding DNA: TGTGCCAGCAGCTTCATTCCGGATACGCAGTATTTT.

The chain employs TRBV7-9 and TRBJ2-4; D is possibly TRBD2 (6 bases). Germline CDR1 reads SEHNR; CDR2 reads FQNEAQ (reference sequence). The V and J ends lost 3 bases and 7 bases respectively, with 13 bases between them. This CDR3 contains 14 residues. Here the CDR3 reads CASSFFLEGNIQYF. Here the CDR3 DNA reads TGTGCCAGCAGCTTTTTTCTGGAGGGGAACATTCAGTACTTC.

This chain connects TRBV13 to TRBJ2-6; the D call may be TRBD1 or TRBD2 (6 bases each). Trimming left V 4 bases short and J 2 bases short, with 21 bases between. Germline-derived CDR1 and CDR2 are PRHDT and FYEKMQ (reference sequence). The CDR3 extends over 19 amino acids. CDR3 nucleotides: TGTGCCAGCAGCTCGGCCTCAATTCAAGGGGGGCCTGGGGCCAACGTCCTGACTTTC. This encodes CASSSASIQGGPGANVLTF.

This chain uses TRBV9 with TRBJ1-2; D is undetermined. The CDR3 sequence is 16 residues long. The V gene's germline CDR1 is SGDLS and CDR2 YYNGEE. Trimming removed 0 bases from V and 5 bases from J, with 17 bases in between. The CDR3 DNA reads TGTGCCAGCAGCGTAGGCCGGGAGGGCCCCGCTTATGGCTACACCTTC. This sequence encodes CASSVGREGPAYGYTF.

The chain combines TRBV7-3 with TRBJ2-2; TRBD2 is a possible D gene (6 bases). Between the trimmed V and J ends, which lost 5 bases and 1 base, there was a span of 8 bases. The germline V gene has CDR1 SGHTA and CDR2 FQGTGA. CDR3 length: 14 residues. The CDR3 reads CASSAGLNTGELFF. DNA for the CDR3: TGTGCCAGCAGCGCGGGACTGAACACCGGGGAGCTGTTTTTT.

This rearrangement joins TRBV9 to TRBJ2-7, with D tentatively TRBD2 (7 bases). Germline lookup yields CDR1 SGDLS and CDR2 YYNGEE. This CDR3 has 15 residues. V was clipped by 3 bases and J by 4 bases, with 17 bases between them. The CDR3 nucleotides are TGTGCCAGCAGCGAAGGGGCGGGGGCCCGGTACGAGCAGTACTTC. Its protein is CASSEGAGARYEQYF.

The chain links TRBV24-1 to TRBJ2-5, with D unresolved. Trimming removed 2 bases at V and 4 bases at J, with 7 bases between. Looked up from germline, CDR1 is KGHDR and CDR2 is SFDVKD. The CDR3 spans 13 residues. CDR3 sequence (DNA): TGTGCCACCAGTGATTCACCCGGAGAGACCCAGTACTTC. Protein sequence: CATSDSPGETQYF.

V and J are TRBV5-1 and TRBJ2-7, with unresolved D. The CDR3 is made up of 12 amino acids. Trimming took off 0 bases at V and 5 bases at J, with 6 bases between the two ends. CDR1 is SGHRS and CDR2 is YFSETQ in the germline V gene. In DNA form, the CDR3 reads TGCGCCAGCAGCTTGGAAAGGGACGAGCAGTACTTC. Amino acid sequence: CASSLERDEQYF.

The V gene is TRBV9, the J gene TRBJ2-5; the D gene is possibly TRBD2 (7 bases). This CDR3 contains 18 residues. The germline gives CDR1 SGDLS, CDR2 YYNGEE. V lost 4 bases and J 3 bases, leaving 25 bases between the germline ends. CDR3 bases: TGTGCCAGCAGCATCGACCCCTCCTGGGAGGGGGATGAAGAGACCCAGTACTTC. Translation: CASSIDPSWEGDEETQYF.

The chain employs TRBV12-3 or TRBV12-4 and TRBJ2-1, with 7 bases lining up with TRBD1. Trimming took 3 bases from V and 4 from J; bases not matched to a gene: 6. The CDR3 has 15 residues. The CDR3 loop is CASSLRQGLYNEQFF. The CDR3 DNA follows: TGTGCCAGCAGTTTGCGACAGGGCCTTTACAATGAGCAGTTCTTC.

V is TRBV28 and J is TRBJ1-2; the match to TRBD1 covers 7 bases. V gave up 3 bases and J gave up 7 bases; unmatched junction bases: 5. Germline V gives CDR1 MDHEN, CDR2 SYDVKM. CDR3 length equals 13 residues. The DNA of the CDR3 is TGTGCCAGCAGTTTGCGAGGGGGCCTTGGCTACACCTTC. The encoded protein is CASSLRGGLGYTF.

The CDR3 nucleotides read TGTGCCAGCAGCTCGGACCTGGCAAATGAAAAACTGTTTTTT. It is translated as CASSSDLANEKLFF. The chain combines TRBV7-9 with TRBJ1-4; D gene uncertain. The CDR3 runs to 14 residues. Trimming cost V 4 bases and J 5 bases, with 11 bases left between them. Germline CDR1 SEHNR, CDR2 FQNEAQ (reference sequence).

The chain recombines TRBV5-6 with TRBJ2-1; 8 nucleotides align to TRBD1. The ends lost 5 bases at V and 6 bases at J; junction bases unmatched: 4. The CDR3 contains 13 residues. Germline V gene lookup returns CDR1 SGHDT and CDR2 YYEEEE. DNA of the CDR3: TGTGCCAGCAGACTTACAGGGGGCAATGAGCAGTTCTTC. This translates into CASRLTGGNEQFF.